Each of the 10 T cell receptor beta chains below was sequenced from the same sample in a study of cytomegalovirus exposure and HLA in healthy donors. 13 Jbeta primers and 60 Vbeta primers were used for the PCR. Sequencing used immunoSEQ multiplex PCR; TCRdb keeps in-frame clones, though not all of them. The sample contains approximately 80,000 clones, 63% of which appear only once. The sample comprised PBMCs. These TCRs come from a woman between 35 and 50 years old in good health and CMV-seropositive.

This chain uses TRBV6-5 with TRBJ1-5; no firm D call. From germline, CDR1 is MNHEY and CDR2 SVGAGI. Trimming removed 8 bases at V and 6 bases at J, with 14 bases between. CDR3 length: 13 amino acids. The CDR3 DNA is TGTGCCAGCGGTGGCGGGTACGGTCAGCCCCAGCATTTT. Its translation: CASGGGYGQPQHF.

The rearrangement links TRBV30 to TRBJ2-1; TRBD1 agrees at 8 bases. Looked up from germline, CDR1 is GTSNPN and CDR2 is SVGIG (reference sequence). The V segment lost 4 bases and the J segment 8 bases; nucleotides outside the gene matches: 7. The CDR3 covers 13 residues. DNA for the CDR3: TGTGCCTGGAAGGCAGGGGGCCGGGATGAGCAGTTCTTC. This sequence encodes CAWKAGGRDEQFF. The full variable domain, with the rest looked up from reference TRBV30 and TRBJ2-1, is SQTIHQWPATLVQPVGSPLSLECTVEGTSNPNLYWYRQAAGRGLQLLFYSVGIGQISSEVPQNLSASRPQDRQFILSSKKLLLSDSGFYLCAWKAGGRDEQFFGPGTRLTVL.

There are a few counts of this clone. The chain's CDR3 is CASSVVGTSGSGEQYF. The CDR3 DNA is TGTGCCAGCAGCGTAGTAGGGACTAGCGGGAGCGGAGAGCAGTACTTC. V gene TRBV9 combines with J gene TRBJ2-7; 14 nucleotides agree with TRBD2. The CDR3 runs 16 residues. J was trimmed by 7 bases and V by 0 bases; bases with no gene match: 6. Germline loops: CDR1 SGDLS, CDR2 YYNGEE.

This clone was counted a few times. The chain combines TRBV4-1 with TRBJ2-1; 14 bases agree with TRBD2. Germline V gene sequence: CDR1 MGHRA, CDR2 YSYEKL. This CDR3 is 19 amino acids long. The V and J ends lost 2 bases and 7 bases, in that order; junction bases with no gene match: 13. CDR3 sequence (DNA): TGCGCCAGCAGCCAAATACCTGGGACTAGCGGGAGAAGAGGTAATGAGCAGTTCTTC. Its protein is CASSQIPGTSGRRGNEQFF.

The rearrangement uses TRBV28 and TRBJ1-5, with D possibly being TRBD1 (5 bases). The CDR3 is made up of 15 amino acids. Germline assignment: CDR1 MDHEN and CDR2 SYDVKM. The V end was cut by 8 bases, the J end by 4 bases, with 18 bases between. The CDR3 region is CASDPAPGGNQPQHF. The CDR3 nucleotides are TGTGCCAGCGACCCAGCGCCCGGGGGGAATCAGCCCCAGCATTTT. The full variable domain, in which reference TRBV28 and TRBJ1-5 provide the parts outside the CDR3, is DVKVTQSSRYLVKRTGEKVFLECVQDMDHENMFWYRQDPGLGLRLIYFSYDVKMKEKGDIPEGYSVSREKKERFSLILESASTNQTSMYLCASDPAPGGNQPQHFGDGTRLSIL.

The gene calls are TRBV30 and TRBJ1-6; D ambiguous. This CDR3 has 14 amino acids. Germline-derived CDR1 and CDR2 are GTSNPN and SVGIG (reference sequence). With 4 bases removed from V and 7 bases from J, the gap between germline ends came to 14 bases. The CDR3 sequence is CAWNIGQKNSPLHF. The DNA of the CDR3 is TGTGCCTGGAATATTGGCCAGAAGAATTCACCCCTCCACTTT.

The chain couples TRBV5-1 to TRBJ1-1; D is possibly TRBD1 (5 bases). Germline CDR1 reads SGHRS; CDR2 reads YFSETQ. The CDR3 length is 16 residues. Trimming removed 1 base from V and 1 base from J, with 14 bases in between. DNA for the CDR3: TGCGCCAGCAGCTTGAGTGGGGGGATGGGGAACACTGAAGCTTTCTTT. Its translation is CASSLSGGMGNTEAFF. The full variable domain, with the rest looked up from reference TRBV5-1 and TRBJ1-1, is KAGVTQTPRYLIKTRGQQVTLSCSPISGHRSVSWYQQTPGQGLQFLFEYFSETQRNKGNFPGRFSGRQFSNSRSEMNVSTLELGDSALYLCASSLSGGMGNTEAFFGQGTRLTVV.

This clone has just a few counts. The rearrangement joins TRBV19 to TRBJ2-1; no clear D gene. Germline CDR1 reads LNHDA; CDR2 reads SQIVND (reference sequence). The CDR3 is 13 residues long. The V end was cut by 4 bases, the J end by 6 bases, with 10 bases between. CDR3 loop: CASSTVALNEQFF. CDR3 nucleotide sequence: TGTGCCAGTAGTACCGTGGCTCTCAATGAGCAGTTCTTC.

The CDR3 loop is CASSFGDRGASYEQYF. The CDR3 nucleotides are TGTGCCAGCAGCTTTGGGGACAGGGGGGCGTCCTACGAGCAGTACTTC. This chain connects TRBV7-2 to TRBJ2-7; 11 bases are shared with TRBD1. V gave up 3 bases and J gave up 1 base; unmatched junction bases: 5. CDR1 is SGHTA and CDR2 is FQGNSA in the germline V gene. The CDR3 spans 16 residues.

This chain joins TRBV6-5 and TRBJ2-7, with 7 bases matching TRBD2. CDR1 is MNHEY, CDR2 SVGAGI, per germline. The CDR3 sequence is 15 residues long. J gave up 0 bases and V 0 bases, and 2 bases lay outside the gene matches. For the CDR3, the DNA is TGTGCCAGCAGTTACTCGGGGGGGAGCTCCTACGAGCAGTACTTC. Translated: CASSYSGGSSYEQYF.